These 21 T cell receptor beta chains share one sample of origin, sequenced in a study of molecular identifiers for immune sequencing clone quantification. One entry per CDR3 protein results from TCRdb running MiXCR on the PCR reads. The sample has nearly 650,000 distinct CDR3 sequences; 25% are singletons. Source material: naive CD8+ T cells from blood, with Jurkat cell RNA spiked in. Subset meaning: FACS-sorted CD8+CD4-CCR7+CD45RA+ naive T cells. All receptors come from a human donor in good health. Some libraries in this study had Jurkat cell RNA spiked in.

There are many counts of this clonotype. This rearrangement joins TRBV7-9 to TRBJ2-7; a possible D gene is TRBD1 (5 bases). Trimming took 7 bases from V and 0 from J, leaving 19 bases between them. The CDR3 runs to 16 residues. Germline values: CDR1 SEHNR, CDR2 FQNEAQ (reference sequence). CDR3 amino acids: CASTPAQGYYSYEQYF. For the CDR3, the DNA is TGTGCCAGCACCCCAGCCCAGGGCTACTACTCCTACGAGCAGTACTTC.

About this clonotype: A much larger clone differs from this one at a single base, so this may be a read error. The chain recombines TRBV7-9 with TRBJ1-4; a weak D match, TRBD1 (6 bases). This CDR3 comprises 14 residues. Germline lookup yields CDR1 SEHNR and CDR2 FQNEAQ (reference sequence). The CDR3 region is CASSPRQANEELFF. CDR3 sequence (DNA): TGTGCCAGCAGCCCCAGACAGGCTAATGAAGAACTGTTTTTT.

This clonotype appeared many times. The gene calls are TRBV6-7 and TRBJ1-1, with D perhaps matching TRBD1 (6 bases). TRBV6-7 is reported as an ORF; its role is uncertain. The ends were cut back, 2 bases at V and 6 bases at J, with 13 bases in the middle. The CDR3 contains 14 residues. The chain's CDR3 is CASSYTTGYAEAFF. The CDR3 DNA follows: TGTGCCAGCAGTTACACCACAGGGTACGCTGAAGCTTTCTTT.

This clonotype showed up many times. The CDR3 coding sequence is TGTGCCAGTAGTCTTCGGAACTACCAAGAGACCCAGTACTTC. Encoded protein: CASSLRNYQETQYF. This sequence joins TRBV19 and TRBJ2-5, with D hard to call. Trimming cost V 5 bases and J 0 bases, with 10 bases left between them. Germline-derived CDR1 and CDR2 are LNHDA and SQIVND (reference sequence). This CDR3 is built from 14 residues. Drawing the rest from reference TRBV19 and TRBJ2-5, the complete variable domain is DGGITQSPKYLFRKEGQNVTLSCEQNLNHDAMYWYRQDPGQGLRLIYYSQIVNDFQKGDIAEGYSVSREKKESFPLTVTSAQKNPTAFYLCASSLRNYQETQYFGPGTRLLVL.

This clonotype was counted a few times. The rearrangement uses TRBV9 and TRBJ2-2; TRBD2 matches at 7 bases. CDR3 length: 17 residues. Germline values: CDR1 SGDLS, CDR2 YYNGEE. Trimming at V came to 3 bases and at J to 3 bases, leaving 11 bases not matched to a gene. The CDR3 region is CASSDPLASGHTGELFF. In DNA, the CDR3 is TGTGCCAGCAGCGACCCCCTGGCTAGCGGTCACACCGGGGAGCTGTTTTTT.

The chain couples TRBV7-3 to TRBJ2-2; either TRBD1 or TRBD2 may fit D (6 bases each). This CDR3 region has 16 residues. From germline, CDR1 is SGHTA and CDR2 FQGTGA. The V end was cut by 4 bases, the J end by 1 base, with 13 bases between. The CDR3 reads CASSWGAARNTGELFF. CDR3 nucleotide sequence: TGTGCCAGCAGCTGGGGGGCGGCCAGGAACACCGGGGAGCTGTTTTTT.

This clonotype was picked up many times. This chain links TRBV9 with TRBJ2-6; D unclear. Per germline, CDR1 SGDLS and CDR2 YYNGEE. The CDR3 spans 16 residues. The V end was cut by 0 bases, the J end by 0 bases, with 7 bases between. CDR3 DNA: TGTGCCAGCAGCGTAGATCCGCTCTCTGGGGCCAACGTCCTGACTTTC. Translation: CASSVDPLSGANVLTF.

This clonotype appeared a few times. V is TRBV27 and J is TRBJ2-7; weak D call: TRBD1 (5 bases). This CDR3 comprises 15 residues. The germline CDR1 and CDR2 sequences are MNHEY and SMNVEV (reference sequence). V was cut by 3 bases and J by 3 bases, with 15 bases left in between. Written as DNA, the CDR3 is TGTGCCAGCAGTTTCGCAGCAGGGCCCCTCTACGAGCAGTACTTC. Translation: CASSFAAGPLYEQYF.

This clonotype was observed many times. V and J are TRBV9 and TRBJ1-1; D not certain. V dropped 4 bases and J dropped 3 bases, with 16 bases sitting between them. Germline V gives CDR1 SGDLS, CDR2 YYNGEE. The CDR3 is 15 residues long. For the CDR3, the DNA is TGTGCCAGCAGCCTGAGTCGTTTGGACCACACTGAAGCTTTCTTT. Protein: CASSLSRLDHTEAFF. Using reference TRBV9 and TRBJ1-1 for the parts outside the CDR3, the full variable domain is DSGVTQTPKHLITATGQRVTLRCSPRSGDLSVYWYQQSLDQGLQFLIQYYNGEERAKGNILERFSAQQFPDLHSELNLSSLELGDSALYFCASSLSRLDHTEAFFGQGTRLTVV.

This clonotype was picked up many times. The chain links TRBV27 to TRBJ2-5; D gene uncertain. This CDR3 spans 13 amino acids. The germline V and J ends were trimmed by 5 bases and 1 base, with 8 bases remaining between them. CDR1 is MNHEY, CDR2 SMNVEV, per germline (reference sequence). CDR3 residues: CASSPRAQETQYF. CDR3 in DNA: TGTGCCAGCAGTCCCCGGGCCCAAGAGACCCAGTACTTC.

In its sample, this clonotype was seen a few times. The CDR3 DNA is TGTGCCAGCAGCTTAATGGGACCCGGCTCTGGGGCCAACGTCCTGACTTTC. It is translated as CASSLMGPGSGANVLTF. The chain recombines TRBV7-9 with TRBJ2-6, with D perhaps matching TRBD1 or TRBD2 (5 bases each). V was clipped by 2 bases and J by 0 bases, with 11 bases between them. Germline loops: CDR1 SEHNR, CDR2 FQNEAQ (reference sequence). The CDR3 runs to 17 residues. Using reference TRBV7-9 and TRBJ2-6 for the parts outside the CDR3, the full variable domain is DTGVSQNPRHKITKRGQNVTFRCDPISEHNRLYWYRQTLGQGPEFLTYFQNEAQLEKSRLLSDRFSAERPKGSFSTLEIQRTEQGDSAMYLCASSLMGPGSGANVLTFGAGSRLTVL.

This clonotype was counted only a few times. The chain recombines TRBV20-1 with TRBJ2-1; D remains ambiguous. CDR3 length: 15 amino acids. Germline CDR1 and CDR2: DFQATT and SNEGSKA (reference sequence). V was cut by 0 bases and J by 8 bases, with 17 bases left in between. CDR3 DNA sequence: TGCAGTGCTAGAGACGACCGGGCCCCATTGCATGAGCAGTTCTTC. Residues: CSARDDRAPLHEQFF.

As to this clonotype: The junction does not match germline at one end; this may be a read error. The genes are TRBV11-2 and TRBJ1-2; D is unresolved. The CDR3 length is 15 residues. Germline assignment: CDR1 SGHAT and CDR2 FQNNGV. Here the CDR3 reads CASSLVPVNTYGCTF. The CDR3 DNA follows: TGTGCCAGCAGCTTAGTTCCAGTGAATACCTATGGCTGCACCTTC.

On this clonotype itself: A much more abundant neighbour one base away suggests this may be a read error. This chain joins TRBV6-1 and TRBJ2-3; no definite D call. The CDR3 contains 12 residues. Germline CDR1 reads MNHNS; CDR2 reads SASEGT. Trimming stripped 6 bases from V and 6 bases from J, with 10 bases between. The DNA for the CDR3 is TGTGCCAGCAGACTTACTACGGATACGCAGTATTTT. Its protein product is CASRLTTDTQYF.

Only a few counts were recorded for this clonotype. The chain uses TRBV21-1 and TRBJ1-4; TRBD1, the table's D call, was not compared with the DNA. TRBV21-1 is marked as a pseudogene. This CDR3 contains 18 residues. CDR3 DNA sequence: TGTGCCAGCAGCCGCCGGACAGGGGGCGTTGCAACTAATGAAAAACTGTTTTTT. Translated, it gives CASSRRTGGVATNEKLFF.

Comment on this clonotype: Since a much larger clone is just one base distant, this may be a read error. The chain couples TRBV7-9 to TRBJ2-5; unclear D gene. The CDR3 consists of 14 residues. The germline CDR1 and CDR2 sequences are SEHNR and FQNEAQ (reference sequence). CDR3 DNA: TGTGCCAGCAGCCGCCTCATAGAGCAAGGGACCCAGTACTTC. Its protein product is CASSRLIEQGTQYF. Supplemented by reference TRBV7-9 and TRBJ2-5, the full variable domain reads DTGVSQNPRHKITKRGQNVTFRCDPISEHNRLYWYRQTLGQGPEFLTYFQNEAQLEKSRLLSDRFSAERPKGSFSTLEIQRTEQGDSAMYLCASSRLIEQGTQYFGPGTRLLVL.

CDR3 nucleotides: TGTGCCAGTAGTATGCAAGTGTACACTGAAGCTTTCTTT. It specifies CASSMQVYTEAFF. The genes are TRBV19 and TRBJ1-1; D not resolved. The CDR3 sequence is 13 residues long. Looked up from germline, CDR1 is LNHDA and CDR2 is SQIVND (reference sequence). Trimming removed 3 bases at V and 3 bases at J, with 8 bases between.

This clonotype was observed a few times. J is TRBJ1-2 and V is TRBV7-9; tentatively, D is TRBD1 (5 bases). The CDR3 loop spans 15 amino acids. Germline V CDR1 and CDR2: SEHNR, FQNEAQ (reference sequence). Trimming took off 5 bases at V and 8 bases at J, with 21 bases between the two ends. This chain's CDR3 is CASSPGTAHTRGYTF. The CDR3 bases are TGTGCCAGCAGCCCCGGGACCGCCCATACAAGAGGCTACACCTTC.

This clonotype was counted a few times. The CDR3 DNA sequence: TGTGCCAGCAGCCAAGCGGGACTAGCGGGAGGGAAGAGCTCCTACAATGAGCAGTTCTTC. It codes for CASSQAGLAGGKSSYNEQFF. The J gene is TRBJ2-1, the V gene TRBV14; 16 nucleotides align to TRBD2. The V gene's germline CDR1 is SGHDN and CDR2 FVKESK. The V gene end was trimmed by 1 base and the J gene end by 0 bases; junction bases not matched to a gene: 6. The CDR3 is 20 residues long.

In regard to this clonotype: Possible read error: a much larger clone is one base away. CDR3 in amino acids: CAWNILGTSLLTYTQYF. CDR3 bases: TGTGCCTGGAACATCCTAGGGACTAGCTTACTCACATATACGCAGTATTTT. The chain is built from TRBV30 and TRBJ2-3, with 9 bases aligning to TRBD2. This CDR3 contains 17 residues. Looked up from germline, CDR1 is GTSNPN and CDR2 is SVGIG (reference sequence).

With regard to this clonotype: A read error may produce the germline difference seen at one junction end. The chain recombines TRBV6-6 with TRBJ1-1, with TRBD1 matching over 7 bases. Looked up from germline, CDR1 is MNHNY and CDR2 is SVGAGI (reference sequence). This CDR3 is built from 19 residues. In DNA, the CDR3 is TGTGCCAGCAGTTTTTACACCGGGACAGCCGTCTACATGAACACTGAAGCTCTCTTT. Encoded protein: CASSFYTGTAVYMNTEALF.